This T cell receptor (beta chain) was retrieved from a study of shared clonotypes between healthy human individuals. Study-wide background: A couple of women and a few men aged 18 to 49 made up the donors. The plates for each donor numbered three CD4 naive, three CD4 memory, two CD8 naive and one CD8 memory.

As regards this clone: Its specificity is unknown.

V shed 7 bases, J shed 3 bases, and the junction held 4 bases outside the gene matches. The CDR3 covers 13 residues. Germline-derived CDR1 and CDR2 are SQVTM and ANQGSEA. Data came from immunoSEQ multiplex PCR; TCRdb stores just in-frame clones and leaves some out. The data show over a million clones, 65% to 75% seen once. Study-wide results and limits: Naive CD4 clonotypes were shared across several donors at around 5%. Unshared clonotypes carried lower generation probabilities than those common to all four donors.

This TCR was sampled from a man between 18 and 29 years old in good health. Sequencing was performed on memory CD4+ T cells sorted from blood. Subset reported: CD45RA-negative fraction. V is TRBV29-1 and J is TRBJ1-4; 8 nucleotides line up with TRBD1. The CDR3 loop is CSALGQANEKLFF. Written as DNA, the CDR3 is TGCAGCGCCCTGGGACAGGCTAATGAAAAACTGTTTTTT.